This entry concerns a single T cell receptor beta chain. Profiled with immunoSEQ multiplex PCR; TCRdb holds only in-frame clones, not every one. The sample yields about 150,000 clones, almost 80% seen once. Trimming removed 4 bases from V and 4 bases from J; junction bases left unmatched: 9. Germline CDR1 is MGHDK and CDR2 is SYGVNS. This CDR3 comprises 16 residues. The data were obtained in a study of blood T cell repertoires in COVID-19. Sequenced: peripheral blood. This receptor was obtained from a man between 50 and 59 years old with active or convalescent COVID-19. The chain is built from TRBV25-1 and TRBJ1-4, with 7 bases aligning to TRBD1. CDR3 nucleotide sequence: TGTGCCAGCAGTGCGGCCAGGGGGTCGGTTAATGAAAAACTGTTTTTT. Translation gives CASSAARGSVNEKLFF.